This TCR beta chain was profiled in a study of CD8 T cells in ankylosing spondylitis. Study findings and constraints: Roughly eight highly homologous variants formed a TCR beta motif that appeared characteristic of ankylosing spondylitis blood. As reported, disease-linked clones showed significant enrichment in matched ankylosing spondylitis synovial fluid. Disease-associated clonotypes exhibited CD8+ identity and were relatively infrequent in peripheral blood.

Each TCR beta library was made by quantitative 5'-RACE that incorporated molecular barcodes. TCRdb used MiXCR to reprocess the 5' RACE reads, holding one entry per CDR3 protein. The sample records about 450,000 distinct CDR3 sequences, 25% to 30% being singletons. This clonotype was seen a handful of times. Its cognate antigen is unknown. Specimen: blood, either unsorted or a sorted T cell fraction (not recorded which). The clonotype comes from a male donor with ankylosing spondylitis.

The CDR3 DNA is TGCGCCAGCAGCCGCCAGTTAGGAGTGGGGGTAAATGAGCAGTTCTTC. It codes for CASSRQLGVGVNEQFF. The V gene is TRBV5-1, the J gene TRBJ2-1; either TRBD1 or TRBD2 may fit D (5 bases each). The germline V gene has CDR1 SGHRS and CDR2 YFSETQ. The CDR3 totals 16 residues. The V end was cut by 4 bases, the J end by 7 bases, with 21 bases between.